One and the same sample provided the 26 T cell receptor beta chains below, sequenced in a study of T cells in Graves' hyperthyroidism and ophthalmopathy. Researchers amplified the TCR beta CDR3 regions from RNA transcripts. Carried out on the TCR CDR3, a first-round RT-PCR used the HTBI primer set. A single record per CDR3 protein comes from TCRdb applying MiXCR to the multiplex PCR reads. Of around 700,000 distinct CDR3 sequences listed, roughly 32% are singletons. The sequencing input was blood. These receptors came from a woman aged 40 to 49 with Graves' hyperthyroidism.

The rearrangement links TRBV2 to TRBJ2-5; TRBD2 matches at 11 bases. Germline-derived CDR1 and CDR2 are SNHLY and FYNNEI. V was clipped by 3 bases and J by 5 bases; unmatched bases: 5. This CDR3 is built from 15 residues. The CDR3 sequence is CASSEGLAASETQYF. The CDR3 DNA sequence: TGTGCCAGCAGTGAGGGACTAGCGGCTTCGGAGACCCAGTACTTC.

The chain links TRBV10-3 to TRBJ2-7; D unresolved. The germline CDR1 and CDR2 sequences are ENHRY and SYGVKD. Trimming removed 2 bases from V and 11 bases from J, with 1 base in between. This CDR3 has 8 amino acids. The CDR3 loop is CAISEKYF. CDR3 sequence (DNA): TGTGCCATCAGTGAGAAGTACTTC.

Concerning this clonotype: At one of its ends the junction is not consistent with the germline gene, which may arise from a read error. The gene calls are TRBV12-3 or TRBV12-4 and TRBJ2-7, with 9 bases identical to TRBD2. CDR3 length: 13 amino acids. The CDR3, as DNA: TGTGCCAGCAGTCCGGGACTAGCTTACGAGCGGTACTTC. Its protein is CASSPGLAYERYF.

This clonotype was found many times. This chain uses TRBV19 with TRBJ1-1; 9 bases fit TRBD1. Per germline, CDR1 LNHDA and CDR2 SQIVND (reference sequence). The V segment lost 5 bases and the J segment 1 base; nucleotides outside the gene matches: 5. This CDR3 contains 15 residues. CDR3 bases: TGTGCCAGTAGTCGAAGGACAGGGGCGAACACTGAAGCTTTCTTT. It is translated as CASSRRTGANTEAFF.

This clonotype was detected only a few times. This chain uses TRBV5-1 with TRBJ2-2; D is possibly TRBD1 (5 bases). This CDR3 spans 13 amino acids. Between the trimmed V and J ends, which lost 4 bases and 6 bases, there was a span of 10 bases. The germline gives CDR1 SGHRS, CDR2 YFSETQ. CDR3 region: CASSIQGSGELFF. DNA for the CDR3: TGCGCCAGCAGCATCCAGGGTTCCGGGGAGCTGTTTTTT.

Written as DNA, the CDR3 is TGCAGTGCTAGAGGCACAGGTGGATTCGGAGAGACCCAGTACTTC. Its translation is CSARGTGGFGETQYF. The chain recombines TRBV20-1 with TRBJ2-5, with D tentatively TRBD1 (5 bases). Germline values: CDR1 DFQATT, CDR2 SNEGSKA (reference sequence). The CDR3 spans 15 residues. The V end lost 1 base, the J end lost 4 bases, and 16 bases lay between the germline ends.

There are a few counts of this clonotype. V gene TRBV6-5 combines with J gene TRBJ1-1; a possible D gene is TRBD1 (6 bases). The CDR3 spans 13 residues. The germline V and J ends were trimmed by 5 bases and 3 bases, with 10 bases remaining between them. CDR1 is MNHEY and CDR2 is SVGAGI in the germline V gene. In DNA, the CDR3 is TGTGCCAGCAGTATCCCAGGGGACACTGAAGCTTTCTTT. Its translation is CASSIPGDTEAFF.

This chain links TRBV3-1 with TRBJ1-2; D possibly corresponds to TRBD1 (5 bases). The V gene's germline CDR1 is LGHDT and CDR2 YNNKEL (reference sequence). The V and J ends lost 2 bases and 8 bases respectively, with 15 bases between them. The CDR3 is made up of 14 amino acids. CDR3 sequence reads: CASSQSGPFEGYTF. The CDR3 nucleotides read TGTGCCAGCAGCCAATCGGGACCTTTTGAGGGCTACACCTTC. Filled out from reference TRBV3-1 and TRBJ1-2, the complete variable domain reads DTAVSQTPKYLVTQMGNDKSIKCEQNLGHDTMYWYKQDSKKFLKIMFSYNNKELIINETVPNRFSPKSPDKAHLNLHINSLELGDSAVYFCASSQSGPFEGYTFGSGTRLTVV.

This clonotype was recorded at least ten times. Here the CDR3 reads CSARDPRLAGVETQYF. In nucleotides, the CDR3 is TGCAGTGCTAGAGACCCCAGACTAGCGGGGGTGGAGACCCAGTACTTC. The chain links TRBV20-1 to TRBJ2-5; 12 bases align to TRBD2. J was trimmed by 5 bases and V by 0 bases; bases with no gene match: 7. Per the germline V gene, CDR1 is DFQATT and CDR2 is SNEGSKA (reference sequence). The CDR3 runs to 16 residues.

The chain combines TRBV7-8 with TRBJ1-2, with TRBD1 as a possible D gene (5 bases). CDR3 length: 14 residues. Germline lookup yields CDR1 SGHVS and CDR2 FQNEAQ. With 3 bases removed from V and 2 bases from J, the gap between germline ends came to 10 bases. The DNA of the CDR3 is TGTGCCAGCAGCTTGGGACGCCAGAACTATGGCTACACCTTC. Translation: CASSLGRQNYGYTF. Using reference TRBV7-8 and TRBJ1-2 for the parts outside the CDR3, the full variable domain is GAGVSQSPRYKVAKRGQDVALRCDPISGHVSLFWYQQALGQGPEFLTYFQNEAQLDKSGLPSDRFFAERPEGSVSTLKIQRTQQEDSAVYLCASSLGRQNYGYTFGSGTRLTVV.

The J gene is TRBJ1-3, the V gene TRBV7-2; 8 bases line up with TRBD1. From germline, CDR1 is SGHTA and CDR2 FQGNSA. Unmatched junction bases numbered 3, after V lost 6 bases and J lost 2 bases. The CDR3 is 14 residues long. CDR3 sequence reads: CASRGQVAGNTIYF. The CDR3 DNA sequence: TGTGCCAGCAGGGGACAGGTAGCTGGAAACACCATATATTTT. Drawing the rest from reference TRBV7-2 and TRBJ1-3, the complete variable domain is GAGVSQSPSNKVTEKGKDVELRCDPISGHTALYWYRQSLGQGLEFLIYFQGNSAPDKSGLPSDRFSAERTGGSVSTLTIQRTQQEDSAVYLCASRGQVAGNTIYFGEGSWLTVV.

Ten or more counts support this clonotype. V usage is TRBV10-3 and J usage is TRBJ2-5; the match to TRBD1 covers 7 bases. J was trimmed by 5 bases and V by 4 bases; bases with no gene match: 7. The V gene's germline CDR1 is ENHRY and CDR2 SYGVKD. CDR3 size: 14 residues. The DNA of the CDR3 is TGTGCCATCAGTGGCACTCAGGGACAGGAGACCCAGTACTTC. It encodes CAISGTQGQETQYF.

This clonotype was recorded many times. The chain uses TRBV12-3 or TRBV12-4 and TRBJ1-2, with 7 bases lining up with TRBD1. The V and J ends lost 5 bases and 2 bases, in that order; junction bases with no gene match: 5. The CDR3 is made up of 14 amino acids. The CDR3 nucleotides read TGTGCCAGCAGTGTGGACAGGACGAACTATGGCTACACCTTC. Protein product: CASSVDRTNYGYTF.

This clonotype was recorded many times. The chain has TRBV4-3 and TRBJ1-4; TRBD1 matches 7 bases. The V gene end was trimmed by 0 bases and the J gene end by 6 bases; junction bases not matched to a gene: 4. The CDR3 covers 15 residues. Germline values: CDR1 LGHNA, CDR2 YSLEER. The CDR3 loop is CASSQDRQGDEKLFF. DNA for the CDR3: TGCGCCAGCAGCCAAGATCGACAGGGCGATGAAAAACTGTTTTTT.

This clonotype was counted many times. V gene TRBV6-5 combines with J gene TRBJ2-5; 7 nucleotides match TRBD1. The CDR3 spans 18 residues. Germline trimming cut 2 bases from V and 0 bases from J; bases unmatched to any gene: 12. Germline lookup yields CDR1 MNHEY and CDR2 SVGAGI. The CDR3: CASSYVRQAGTDQETQYF. DNA for the CDR3: TGTGCCAGCAGTTACGTACGCCAGGCCGGGACAGACCAAGAGACCCAGTACTTC.

This clonotype was observed a single time. This sequence joins TRBV20-1 and TRBJ1-1; 7 bases line up with TRBD1. Losses at the gene ends were 8 bases for V and 7 bases for J; bases not matched to a gene: 7. Germline assignment: CDR1 DFQATT and CDR2 SNEGSKA (reference sequence). The CDR3 sequence is 11 residues long. CDR3 DNA: TGCAGTCCGGACAGGTATTATGAAGCTTTCTTT. It is translated as CSPDRYYEAFF.

Details on this clonotype: Germline is not matched at one junction end, which may reflect a read error. The chain carries TRBV7-9 and TRBJ1-5; D gene ambiguous. CDR1 is SEHNR, CDR2 FQNEAQ, per germline (reference sequence). There are 16 residues in the CDR3. The CDR3 DNA follows: TGCGCCAGCAGCCGGGAGGACGCGCGTGGCAATCAGCCCCAGCATTTT. This encodes CASSREDARGNQPQHF.

V and J are TRBV7-9 and TRBJ2-2; D gene ambiguous. Trimming left V 6 bases short and J 3 bases short, with 11 bases between. The CDR3 is made up of 14 amino acids. Germline-derived CDR1 and CDR2 are SEHNR and FQNEAQ (reference sequence). The CDR3 loop is CASRPSLDTGELFF. For the CDR3, the DNA is TGTGCCAGCAGGCCATCGTTAGACACCGGGGAGCTGTTTTTT.

The sample holds a few counts of this clonotype. One end of the junction does not line up with germline, which may come from a read error. This chain connects TRBV3-1 to TRBJ1-6; no clear D. The CDR3 is 13 amino acids. CDR1 LGHDT and CDR2 YNNKEL come from the germline V gene (reference sequence). This CDR3 is CASRQQYNSPPHF. The DNA for the CDR3 is TGTGCCAGCAGACAGCAGTATAATTCACCCCCCCACTTT. The full variable domain, its missing parts supplied by reference TRBV3-1 and TRBJ1-6, is DTAVSQTPKYLVTQMGNDKSIKCEQNLGHDTMYWYKQDSKKFLKIMFSYNNKELIINETVPNRFSPKSPDKAHLNLHINSLELGDSAVYFCASRQQYNSPPHFGNGTRLTVT.

Only a few counts were recorded for this clonotype. The chain carries TRBV2 and TRBJ2-5; 16 positions agree with TRBD2. The CDR3 extends over 17 amino acids. The V and J ends lost 9 bases and 7 bases, in that order; junction bases with no gene match: 14. Germline-derived CDR1 and CDR2 are SNHLY and FYNNEI. The CDR3 reads CASVLRGLAGGRGTQYF. CDR3 sequence (DNA): TGTGCCAGTGTCTTACGGGGACTAGCGGGGGGGCGGGGGACCCAGTACTTC.

The table lists this clonotype with many counts. CDR3 region: CASSSIWDSNQPQHF. DNA of the CDR3: TGCGCCAGCAGTTCAATCTGGGATAGCAATCAGCCCCAGCATTTT. The chain recombines TRBV10-1 with TRBJ1-5; D gene uncertain. The V gene lost 5 bases and the J gene lost 0 bases, with 11 bases spanning the gap. The CDR3 is 15 amino acids. Germline V gene lookup returns CDR1 WNHNN and CDR2 SYGVQD (reference sequence).

This clonotype was detected a few times. This chain links TRBV6-5 with TRBJ2-5; maybe TRBD2 (7 bases). CDR1 and CDR2 (germline): MNHEY, SVGAGI. CDR3 size: 14 residues. Deletions cut 2 bases from V and 5 bases from J, with 12 bases between. The CDR3 is CASSYPGGDETQYF. In DNA form, the CDR3 reads TGTGCCAGCAGTTACCCGGGGGGCGATGAGACCCAGTACTTC.

The J gene is TRBJ1-5, the V gene TRBV15, with 9 bases that match TRBD1. Per germline, CDR1 LNHNV and CDR2 YYDKDF (reference sequence). This CDR3 contains 15 residues. V lost 3 bases, J lost 4 bases, and 4 bases stayed unmatched. The CDR3 sequence: CATSSKGQGNQPQHF. The CDR3 nucleotides are TGTGCCACCAGCAGTAAGGGACAGGGTAATCAGCCCCAGCATTTT.

This clonotype occurred many times. V and J are TRBV2 and TRBJ2-5, with D perhaps assigned TRBD1 or TRBD2 (5 bases each). Germline loops: CDR1 SNHLY, CDR2 FYNNEI. This CDR3 has 13 residues. Deletions cut 3 bases from V and 7 bases from J, with 12 bases between. The CDR3 DNA is TGTGCCAGCAGTGAGTACGGGGCTGTGACCCAGTACTTC. This sequence encodes CASSEYGAVTQYF.

This clonotype was recorded a few times. This CDR3 is CASSYGTGGWSYEQYF. In DNA form, the CDR3 reads TGTGCCAGCAGTTATGGGACAGGGGGCTGGTCCTACGAGCAGTACTTC. The chain links TRBV12-3 or TRBV12-4 to TRBJ2-7, with 12 bases that match TRBD1. The V segment lost 4 bases and the J segment 1 base; nucleotides outside the gene matches: 5. The CDR3 totals 16 residues.

This clonotype was recorded many times. The J gene is TRBJ1-1, the V gene TRBV25-1; D is ambiguous. CDR3 length equals 12 residues. Trimming took off 6 bases at V and 2 bases at J, with 7 bases between the two ends. Germline V gene data show CDR1 as MGHDK and CDR2 as SYGVNS. CDR3 protein: CASRASNTEAFF. The DNA for the CDR3 is TGTGCCAGCAGGGCTTCTAACACTGAAGCTTTCTTT.